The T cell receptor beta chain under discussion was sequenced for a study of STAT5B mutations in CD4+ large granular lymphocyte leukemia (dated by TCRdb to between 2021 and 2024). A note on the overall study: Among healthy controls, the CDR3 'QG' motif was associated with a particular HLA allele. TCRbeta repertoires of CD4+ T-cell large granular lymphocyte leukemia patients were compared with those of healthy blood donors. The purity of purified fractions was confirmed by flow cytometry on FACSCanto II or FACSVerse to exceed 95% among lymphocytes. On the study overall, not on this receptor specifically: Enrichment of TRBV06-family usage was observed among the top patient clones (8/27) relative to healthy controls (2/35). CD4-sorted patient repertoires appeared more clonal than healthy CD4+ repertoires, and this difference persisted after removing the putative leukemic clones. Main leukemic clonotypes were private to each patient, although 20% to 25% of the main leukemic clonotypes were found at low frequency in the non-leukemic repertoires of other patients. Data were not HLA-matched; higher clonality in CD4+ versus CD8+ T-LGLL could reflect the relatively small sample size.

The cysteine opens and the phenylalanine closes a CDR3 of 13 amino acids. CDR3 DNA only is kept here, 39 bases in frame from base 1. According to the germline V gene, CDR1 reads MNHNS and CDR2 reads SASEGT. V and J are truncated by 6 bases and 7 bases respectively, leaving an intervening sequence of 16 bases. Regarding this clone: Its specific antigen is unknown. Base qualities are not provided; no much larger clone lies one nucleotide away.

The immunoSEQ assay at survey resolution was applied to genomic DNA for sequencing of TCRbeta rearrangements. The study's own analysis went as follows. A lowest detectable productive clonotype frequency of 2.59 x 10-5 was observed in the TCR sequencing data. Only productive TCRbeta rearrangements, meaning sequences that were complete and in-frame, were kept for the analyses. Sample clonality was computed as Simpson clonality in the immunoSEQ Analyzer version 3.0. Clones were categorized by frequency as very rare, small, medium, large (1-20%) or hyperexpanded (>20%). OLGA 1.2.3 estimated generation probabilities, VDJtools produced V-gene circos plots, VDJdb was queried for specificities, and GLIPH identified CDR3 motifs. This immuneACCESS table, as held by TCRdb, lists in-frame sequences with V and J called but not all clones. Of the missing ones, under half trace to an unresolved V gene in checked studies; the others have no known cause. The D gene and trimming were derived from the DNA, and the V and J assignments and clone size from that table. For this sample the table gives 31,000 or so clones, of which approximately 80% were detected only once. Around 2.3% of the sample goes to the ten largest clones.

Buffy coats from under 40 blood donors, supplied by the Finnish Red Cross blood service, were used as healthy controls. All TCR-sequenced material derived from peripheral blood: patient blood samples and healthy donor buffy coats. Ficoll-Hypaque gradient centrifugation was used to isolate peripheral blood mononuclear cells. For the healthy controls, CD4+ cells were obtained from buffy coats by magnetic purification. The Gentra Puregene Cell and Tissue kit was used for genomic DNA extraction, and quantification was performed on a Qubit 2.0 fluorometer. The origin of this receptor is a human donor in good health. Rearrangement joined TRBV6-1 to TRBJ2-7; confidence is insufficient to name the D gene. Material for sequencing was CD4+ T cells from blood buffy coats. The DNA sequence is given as TGTGCCAGCAGACATATGGGATTCGGAGAGCAGTACTTC. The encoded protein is CASRHMGFGEQYF.